The present entry profiles one T cell receptor beta chain with its context. Antigen unknown. This sample is part of a study of T cell responses to AZD1222 COVID-19 vaccine. General study findings and limits: The donors showed a predominance of white British ancestry and of females, with possible underestimation of clonal diversity. In all cases, repertoires were sampled only after the peak T cell response.

This CDR3 contains 15 residues. Germline V gene sequence: CDR1 LNHDA, CDR2 SQIVND (reference sequence). Trimming left V 5 bases short and J 4 bases short, with 12 bases between. Some clones are missing from TCRdb's copy, which holds only in-frame ones; the method was immunoSEQ multiplex PCR. Of approximately 150,000 clones listed, roughly 92% are singletons. The specimen comprised peripheral blood, sampled on day 0 of AZD1222 vaccination. This receptor was obtained from an adult in good health. The chain carries TRBV19 and TRBJ2-6; no definite D call. The CDR3 nucleotides read TGTGCCAGTAGTTCTGGGTGGCGAGGGGCCAACGTCCTGACTTTC. Amino acid sequence: CASSSGWRGANVLTF.